The 8 T cell receptor beta chains below were found in one sample sequenced in a study of T cells after yellow fever vaccination. One entry per CDR3 protein results from TCRdb running MiXCR on the 5' RACE reads. Among about 20,000 distinct CDR3 sequences listed, roughly 5.6% were seen once. The specimen was PBMCs, either bulk or a sorted T-cell subset (CD4+, CD8+, memory, or dextramer-sorted; not recorded which), collected roughly 47 days after the first yellow fever vaccination. The receptors were gathered from a man between 18 and 29 years old who received the YFV17D yellow fever vaccine.

At least ten counts were recorded for this clonotype. CDR3 sequence reads: CASSWGVEAFF. For the CDR3, the DNA is TGTGCCAGCAGCTGGGGGGTCGAAGCTTTCTTT. V gene TRBV12-3 or TRBV12-4 combines with J gene TRBJ1-1, with D tentatively TRBD1 (5 bases). V was clipped by 6 bases and J by 8 bases, with 10 bases between them. This CDR3 comprises 11 residues.

This clonotype was observed many times. This chain uses TRBV27 with TRBJ1-2; 8 nucleotides match TRBD1. This CDR3 is 15 amino acids long. Germline values: CDR1 MNHEY, CDR2 SMNVEV (reference sequence). Unmatched junction bases numbered 8, after V lost 0 bases and J lost 8 bases. The CDR3 coding sequence is TGTGCCAGCAGTTTATCCCCGGACAGGGCTGGGGGCTACACCTTC. It encodes CASSLSPDRAGGYTF.

At least ten counts were recorded for this clonotype. V and J are TRBV5-1 and TRBJ2-1; perhaps TRBD2 as D (5 bases). Trimming pared 4 bases from V and 7 bases from J, leaving 21 bases between. In germline, CDR1 is SGHRS, CDR2 YFSETQ. The CDR3 consists of 16 residues. CDR3: CASSRLLTGSQNEQFF. Here the CDR3 DNA reads TGCGCCAGCAGCAGACTACTGACCGGGTCCCAAAATGAGCAGTTCTTC.

This clonotype appeared many times. This chain uses TRBV11-2 with TRBJ2-2, with 12 bases fitting TRBD1. The germline CDR1 and CDR2 sequences are SGHAT and FQNNGV. The ends lost 2 bases at V and 6 bases at J; junction bases unmatched: 10. The CDR3 length is 18 residues. In nucleotides, the CDR3 is TGTGCCAGCAGCTTACGGGACAGGGGGCGCTGGGGTCCCGGGGAGCTGTTTTTT. Its translation: CASSLRDRGRWGPGELFF.

This clonotype was seen many times. This chain uses TRBV20-1 with TRBJ1-1; D call uncertain. The CDR3 spans 12 residues. Per the germline V gene, CDR1 is DFQATT and CDR2 is SNEGSKA (reference sequence). The V end was cut by 5 bases, the J end by 1 base, with 8 bases between. As DNA, the CDR3 is TGCAGTGCTCTCGGCGGGAACACTGAAGCTTTCTTT. Its translation is CSALGGNTEAFF.

The table lists this clonotype with many counts. This chain connects TRBV7-6 to TRBJ2-5, with D possibly matching TRBD1 (5 bases). V gave up 4 bases and J gave up 2 bases, with 17 bases separating them. This CDR3 has 16 residues. The germline V gene has CDR1 SGHVS and CDR2 FNYEAQ. The CDR3 DNA reads TGTGCCAGCAGCTCCCGGATCTGGGGCACACAAGAGACCCAGTACTTC. Translation gives CASSSRIWGTQETQYF.

This clonotype was detected many times. V gene TRBV7-3 combines with J gene TRBJ2-3, with D perhaps matching TRBD1 (7 bases). The CDR3 contains 17 residues. Trimming pared 5 bases from V and 0 bases from J, leaving 18 bases between. Looked up from germline, CDR1 is SGHTA and CDR2 is FQGTGA. CDR3 sequence: CASSPQGGAPSTDTQYF. In nucleotides, the CDR3 is TGTGCCAGCAGCCCCCAGGGGGGTGCACCTAGCACAGATACGCAGTATTTT.

This clonotype was detected many times. The chain couples TRBV5-1 to TRBJ2-7; no definite D call. Germline CDR1 is SGHRS and CDR2 is YFSETQ. CDR3 size: 14 residues. Trimming took off 1 base at V and 1 base at J, with 9 bases between the two ends. As DNA, the CDR3 is TGCGCCAGCAGCTTGACACCTCCTTCCTACGAGCAGTACTTC. Protein sequence: CASSLTPPSYEQYF.